The T cell receptor (beta chain) under discussion was sequenced for a study of T-cell memory formation after mild COVID-19 (dated by TCRdb to the early 2020s). Regarding the complete study: TCR sequence clusters from the two donors were largely donor specific. Two young, previously healthy adult volunteers made up the cohort, one male and one female. In a couple of donors, T-cell clones that expanded and contracted after mild COVID-19 were tracked by sequencing TCRalpha and TCRbeta repertoires over time.

This clonotype was observed many times. No cognate antigen has been identified for it. Base qualities are not recorded, but no much larger clone differs from it by a single base. The sequencer listed for this sample is Illumina NovaSeq 6000. TCRalpha and TCRbeta cDNA libraries were constructed by 5'RACE with constant-segment primers, with sample barcodes and unique molecular identifiers being introduced. RNA was extracted from every sample with Trizol reagent. Library amplification was performed in two PCR steps, and a second sample barcode and Illumina TruSeq adapters were introduced in the second step. Libraries were sequenced on an Illumina NovaSeq with 2 x 150 bp paired-end reads. On the study's bioinformatics: With migec v1.2.7, reads were demultiplexed and then collapsed into UMI-guided consensus sequences. With mixcr v2.1.11, UMI consensuses were aligned to TRA and TRB V and J templates and assembled into clonotypes. Expanded or contracted clonotypes were those called significant by both edgeR and NoisET, with noise models trained on biological replicates. edgeR calls used a false discovery rate-adjusted p below 0.01 and a log2 fold-change threshold of 1. As an exploratory analysis of dynamics, max-normalized trajectories of the 1000 most abundant clonotypes were examined by PCA with hierarchical clustering. Separately sequenced CD4+ and CD8+ repertoires were used to assign a CD4 or CD8 phenotype to each responding clone. Through fastp at Q25 and MiXCR, TCRdb rebuilt clones from the public reads, retaining in-frame beta chains. Rows are unified per CDR3 protein, each entry keeping the most common DNA and genes. TCRdb's processing, not the study's, gives the V and J calls here. The sample contains about 320,000 distinct CDR3 sequences, approximately 15% of them found a single time. Roughly 23% of the sample belongs to the ten largest clones.

The research as a whole found: Some responding clones were found in pre-infection memory, which suggests that pre-existing cross-reactive memory T cells took part in the SARS-CoV-2 response. The second-wave clones that peaked on day 37 were not confirmed to be SARS-CoV-2 specific. Contracting CD4+ clones were found mainly in CM and EM memory subsets, while CD8+ clones were enriched in EMRA. The study included only a couple of mild cases, and larger cohorts that include severe cases with pre-infection samples were judged to be necessary. Clones contracting from day 15 to 85 had balanced CD4/CD8 phenotypes, while a second wave expanding from day 15 to 37 was biased towards CD4+.

PBMCs were isolated by Ficoll-Paque density gradient centrifugation. The germline V gene (reference sequence) gives CDR1 as SGHKS and CDR2 as YYEKEE. The junction carries 11 bases between V and J, which are trimmed by 4 bases and 0 bases respectively. The CDR3 holds 15 amino acids from the cysteine to the phenylalanine. The only DNA kept is the CDR3, 45 bases in frame from the first base. This sequence originates from a man in his late teens or twenties who had mild COVID-19 (a few samples of this study predate the infection). The sample titles of this study are shuffled in the database, so cell type and time point are left out; the donor was told from shared clones. Recombination joined TRBV5-5 with TRBJ1-3; the D gene lacks a confident call. Sample: PBMCs or a T cell subset sorted from them (not recorded which). CDR3 sequence: CASSPDPHSGNTIYF. The nucleotides are TGTGCCAGCAGCCCCGACCCTCACTCTGGAAACACCATATATTTT.